The rows below give T cell receptor beta chains drawn from one sample of a study of T cells after yellow fever vaccination. TCRdb called the 5' RACE reads again in MiXCR, with one record for every CDR3 protein. Of 400,000 or so distinct CDR3 sequences in the sample, more than 5.5% are singletons; the top ten hold 15%. This specimen was PBMCs, taken 5 days after the yellow fever booster vaccination. The receptors were sampled from a man aged 30 to 45 who received the YFV17D yellow fever vaccine. CDR3s include the opening cysteine and the closing phenylalanine or tryptophan. D genes are given only for firm matches. A row's size may be missing; if present it is once, few, many or a size class.

d_call	clone_size	v_call	j_call	cdr3_nt	cdr3_aa
-	-	TRBV4-3	TRBJ1-4	TGCGCCAGCAGCCAAGTCTCAGGGAACTCAAATGAAAAACTGTTTTTT	CASSQVSGNSNEKLFF
-	-	TRBV19	TRBJ2-1	TGTGCCAGTAGTATAACCCGGGACCACCTAATCGATGAGCAGTTCTTC	CASSITRDHLIDEQFF
TRBD1	few	TRBV20-1	TRBJ1-1	TGCAGTGCTACGGACAGGCCCACTGAAGCTTTCTTT	CSATDRPTEAFF
TRBD2	-	TRBV3-1	TRBJ2-1	TGTGCCAGCAGCCAAAGAGGTGGTAGCGGGGATTACAATGAGCAGTTCTTC	CASSQRGGSGDYNEQFF
TRBD2	-	TRBV7-2	TRBJ2-7	TGTGCCAGCAGCTCCACAGCGGGAGTCTACGAGCAGTACTTC	CASSSTAGVYEQYF
-	many	TRBV6-5	TRBJ2-5	TGTGCCAGCAGTTACTCGACTCGAAAGACCCAGTACTTC	CASSYSTRKTQYF
-	-	TRBV7-2	TRBJ2-7	TGTGCCAGCAGCTTCTGGGGAGGAGACGAGCAGTACTTC	CASSFWGGDEQYF
-	-	TRBV10-3	TRBJ2-5	TGTGCCATCAGTGAGTCCCCTACAAGGGCTTCGGGGACCCAGTACTTC	CAISESPTRASGTQYF
-	many	TRBV3-1	TRBJ2-5	TGTGCCAGCAGCCAAGATATCAACACAGAGACCCAGTACTTC	CASSQDINTETQYF
-	few	TRBV20-1	TRBJ2-7	TGCAGTGCTAGAGGAGGGGAACGGTACGAGCAGTACTTC	CSARGGERYEQYF
-	-	TRBV28	TRBJ2-1	TGTGCCAGCAGTTACCCGGGACAAAGCAATGAGCAGTTCTTC	CASSYPGQSNEQFF
-	-	TRBV5-5	TRBJ1-5	TGTGCCAGCAGCCCGGGAGTTAGAAAGCCCCAGCATTTT	CASSPGVRKPQHF
TRBD1	few	TRBV27	TRBJ2-2	TGTGCCAGCAGTCCGGACAGGGCGGTCACCGGGGAGCTGTTTTTT	CASSPDRAVTGELFF
-	many	TRBV28	TRBJ2-1	TGTGCCAGCCGAATTCCCCAAGCTAATGGTGAGCAGTTCTTC	CASRIPQANGEQFF
-	many	TRBV18	TRBJ2-3	TGTGCCAGCTCACCACCGACGGGTCGGACGACAGATACGCAGTATTTT	CASSPPTGRTTDTQYF
-	-	TRBV10-3	TRBJ2-1	TGTGCCATCAAAGGGGAAGAGGCCTACAATGAGCAGTTCTTC	CAIKGEEAYNEQFF
-	-	TRBV21-1	TRBJ2-4	TGTGCCAGCAGCGCGTCGGGGACAGGGGCCAAAAACATTCAGTACTTC	CASSASGTGAKNIQYF
-	few	TRBV7-2	TRBJ2-3	TGTGCCAGCAGCTTTCAATTCACAGATACGCAGTATTTT	CASSFQFTDTQYF
-	-	TRBV5-1	TRBJ2-5	TGCGCCAGCAGCCAAGACGGGACGTTGGAAGGGGAGACCCAGTACTTC	CASSQDGTLEGETQYF
-	-	TRBV3-1	TRBJ2-6	TGTGCCAGCAGCCAAGGGGTTCCTGGGGCCAACGTCCTGACTTTC	CASSQGVPGANVLTF
TRBD1	many	TRBV12-3/TRBV12-4	TRBJ2-7	TGTGCCAGCAGTAGCCCTTCGGGGACAGTCTCCTACGAGCAGTACTTC	CASSSPSGTVSYEQYF
-	few	TRBV24-1	TRBJ2-1	TGTGCCACCAGTGGAGCGAGAGGGCCCTACAATGAGCAGTTCTTC	CATSGARGPYNEQFF
TRBD1	-	TRBV7-6	TRBJ2-5	TGTGCCAGCAGCCTCGGGACAGGCACAATCCAAGAGACCCAGTACTTC	CASSLGTGTIQETQYF
-	-	TRBV5-1	TRBJ2-3	TGCGCCAGCAGCTTTTGGGGGAGTATAACAGATACGCAGTATTTT	CASSFWGSITDTQYF
TRBD2	few	TRBV7-9	TRBJ2-1	TGTGCCAGCAGCCGTCCAGCGGGAGAGTCCTACAATGAGCAGTTCTTC	CASSRPAGESYNEQFF
-	few	TRBV19	TRBJ2-4	TGTGCCAGTAGTATGCCGGGGCAAAAAAACATTCAGTACTTC	CASSMPGQKNIQYF
-	-	TRBV20-1	TRBJ1-4	TGCAGTGCTAGAGTCAAACAGGGTTGGCAGAATGAAAAACTGTTTTTT	CSARVKQGWQNEKLFF
TRBD2	many	TRBV24-1	TRBJ2-7	TGTGCCACCAGTGATGCACGGGAGGGCCTAAACGAGCAGTACTTC	CATSDAREGLNEQYF
-	-	TRBV7-9	TRBJ1-6	TGTGCCAGCAGCGAGGAGGTTTCACCCCTCCACTTT	CASSEEVSPLHF
-	few	TRBV12-2	TRBJ2-7	TGTGCAAGTCGCTTAGATTTTTTGGCAATCCGGGACTACGAGCAGTACTTC	CASRLDFLAIRDYEQYF